Included here is one T cell receptor beta chain sequence, with context. Its matching antigen is unknown. Antigen-specific CD4+ T cell clonotypes were called by their expansion after viral peptide-pool culture in ViraFEST. Culturing for nine to ten days preceded CD4+ T cell isolation. None of the vaccinated had previously contracted SARS-CoV-2, and their nucleocapsid antibodies tested negative. The source of the sample is a study of vaccination effects on CD4 cells after COVID-19. For the study at large: Participants were vaccinated with two doses of either the BNT162b2 or mRNA-1273 vaccine.

General observations from the study: Marked clonal contraction was seen in infection- and vaccine-induced clones late after vaccination. In the study, convalescent patients were few, and early post-infection timepoints were absent. Healthy vaccinees' vaccine-induced clones included only 1 of 255 that recognized common cold coronaviruses.

Germline V gene lookup returns CDR1 MNHEY and CDR2 SVGAGI. Trimming took off 4 bases at V and 2 bases at J, with 12 bases between the two ends. The CDR3 has 15 amino acids. Method: immunoSEQ multiplex PCR; TCRdb's copy keeps in-frame clones and lacks some. Of around 45,000 clones in the sample, roughly four fifths were seen once. The source of this sequence is a human donor who received a COVID-19 vaccine. The sequencing used CD4+ T cells from PBMCs cultured with SARS-CoV-2 spike peptides, collected before COVID-19 vaccination. This chain connects TRBV6-5 to TRBJ1-3; D not certain. DNA of the CDR3: TGTGCCAGCAGTTCCGCCGGTTTCCCTGGAAACACCATATATTTT. Amino acids: CASSSAGFPGNTIYF.